These 9 T cell receptor beta chains share one sample of origin, sequenced in a study of cytomegalovirus exposure and HLA in healthy donors. Use of 60 Vbeta and 13 Jbeta primers characterized the PCR. Assay: immunoSEQ multiplex PCR; the TCRdb copy retains only in-frame clones and omits some. The sample holds 100,000 to 150,000 clones. What was sequenced was PBMCs. The receptors here all came from a young man in good health and CMV-seronegative.

The V gene is TRBV4-2, the J gene TRBJ2-1; D gene uncertain. The CDR3 totals 14 residues. Germline V gives CDR1 LGHNA, CDR2 YNFKEQ. V was cut by 0 bases and J by 4 bases, with 7 bases left in between. CDR3 residues: CASSQEGSYNEQFF. CDR3 nucleotides: TGTGCCAGCAGCCAAGAGGGCAGTTACAATGAGCAGTTCTTC.

This chain connects TRBV9 to TRBJ2-7; TRBD1 matches at 9 bases. J lost 3 bases, V lost 4 bases, and 5 bases had no gene match. Per germline, CDR1 SGDLS and CDR2 YYNGEE. The CDR3 loop spans 14 amino acids. The CDR3 spells CASSPGTGFYEQYF. The CDR3 coding sequence is TGTGCCAGCAGCCCCGGGACAGGGTTCTACGAGCAGTACTTC.

The V gene is TRBV4-3, the J gene TRBJ1-4, with 7 bases identical to TRBD1. The germline CDR1 and CDR2 sequences are LGHNA and YSLEER. CDR3 length: 15 amino acids. With 3 bases clipped from V and 8 bases from J, the junction kept 9 bases outside the gene matches. DNA for the CDR3: TGCGCCAGCAGCCAGACCAACAGGGGTCAGGAAAAACTGTTTTTT. Its protein is CASSQTNRGQEKLFF.

The J gene is TRBJ1-1, the V gene TRBV12-5, with 8 bases that match TRBD1. V lost 0 bases to trimming and J lost 1 base; unmatched junction nucleotides: 4. The CDR3 length is 16 residues. The germline gives CDR1 LGHNT, CDR2 FRNRAP. The CDR3 region is CASGLVVGTGNTEAFF. The CDR3 bases are TGTGCTAGTGGTTTGGTAGTCGGGACAGGGAACACTGAAGCTTTCTTT.

The chain links TRBV30 to TRBJ2-7, with TRBD1 matching 11 bases. The CDR3 totals 15 residues. V trimming: 4 bases; J trimming: 6 bases; junction bases outside the gene matches: 11. Looked up from germline, CDR1 is GTSNPN and CDR2 is SVGIG (reference sequence). CDR3 sequence reads: CAWTGGLGTGGEQYF. In DNA form, the CDR3 reads TGTGCCTGGACGGGAGGGTTAGGGACAGGGGGCGAGCAGTACTTC.

The chain carries TRBV6-6 and TRBJ2-1; no firm D call. Germline CDR1 and CDR2: MNHNY and SVGAGI (reference sequence). The CDR3 runs to 12 residues. V lost 6 bases and J lost 8, with 11 bases in between. CDR3 DNA: TGTGCCAGCAGCAGAGGTGGCCATGAGCAGTTCTTC. Its translation is CASSRGGHEQFF.

This chain uses TRBV19 with TRBJ1-2; 10 bases map to TRBD1. V trimming: 5 bases; J trimming: 0 bases; junction bases outside the gene matches: 6. CDR3 size: 16 residues. CDR1 LNHDA and CDR2 SQIVND come from the germline V gene (reference sequence). CDR3 region: CASSLGQGSANYGYTF. Written as DNA, the CDR3 is TGTGCCAGTAGTTTGGGACAGGGGTCTGCTAACTATGGCTACACCTTC.

V usage is TRBV5-4 and J usage is TRBJ2-7; 8 nucleotides agree with TRBD1. The CDR3 has 14 residues. Germline CDR1 reads SGHNT; CDR2 reads YYREEE (reference sequence). J was trimmed by 6 bases and V by 4 bases; bases with no gene match: 9. The CDR3 DNA is TGTGCCAGCAGCCTTTGGCAGGGGACAGGCGAGCAGTACTTC. Amino acid sequence: CASSLWQGTGEQYF.

The chain has TRBV7-9 and TRBJ2-1; TRBD2 is a possible D gene (5 bases). The CDR3 runs to 15 residues. Looked up from germline, CDR1 is SEHNR and CDR2 is FQNEAQ (reference sequence). V was clipped by 5 bases and J by 8 bases, with 19 bases between them. This chain's CDR3 is CASSPSAPSMYEQFF. For the CDR3, the DNA is TGTGCCAGCAGCCCGTCGGCCCCTAGCATGTATGAGCAGTTCTTC.